Included here is one T cell receptor beta chain sequence, with context. Its antigen is undetermined. These data come from a study of cytomegalovirus exposure and HLA in healthy donors. Study-wide results and caveats: Most observed TCR sequences were rare, whereas some public TCRs were detected in many donors. The listing of 150 or so TCR beta chains classed them as cytomegalovirus-associated. As confirmed in vitro, a few CMV-associated chains were specific for CMV antigens.

The CDR3 is 14 residues long. Trimming took off 5 bases at V and 0 bases at J, with 11 bases between the two ends. Germline V lookup: CDR1 MDHEN, CDR2 SYDVKM. The donors were part of the validation cohort, which consisted of over a hundred subjects and was separate from the first cohort of 600 to 850 subjects. TCRdb keeps only in-frame clones here, not all; method: immunoSEQ multiplex PCR. The sample records roughly 240,000 clones, approximately 87% being singletons. V and J are TRBV28 and TRBJ2-7; D is uncertain. This receptor was obtained from a man between 18 and 35 years old in good health and CMV-seronegative. Sequenced material: PBMCs. The CDR3 DNA is TGTGCCAGCAGTCCGTACGAGGTCTCCTACGAGCAGTACTTC. This translates into CASSPYEVSYEQYF.